Listed below are T cell receptor beta chains from one sample, sequenced in a study of early stage breast cancer tumors. Method: immunoSEQ multiplex PCR; TCRdb's copy keeps in-frame clones and lacks some. Among about 41,000 clones listed, approximately 72% were seen once. The sequencing sample was made of blood. The receptors derive from a person aged 45-60 years with breast cancer. CDR3s include the opening cysteine and the closing phenylalanine or tryptophan. A D gene is named only where the DNA matches it firmly. Clone sizes are given selectively: once, few, many, or a class where the clone is expanded.

v_gene,d_gene,abundance,j_gene,CDR3nt,CDR3aa
TRBV27,TRBD1,NA,TRBJ2-1,TGTGCCAGCAGGACGCCCAGACAGGGGAGCACTGAGCAGTTCTTC,CASRTPRQGSTEQFF
TRBV5-4,NA,NA,TRBJ2-3,TGTGCCAGCAGCCAAGGGGGAGATACGCAGTATTTT,CASSQGGDTQYF
TRBV19,TRBD1,few,TRBJ1-2,TGTGCCAGTAGTCCATGGACAGGGGGCTCGTATGGCTACACCTTC,CASSPWTGGSYGYTF
TRBV5-8,TRBD1,NA,TRBJ2-5,TGTGCCAGCAGCTCGTATACCGGGACAGGCCAAGAGACCCAGTACTTC,CASSSYTGTGQETQYF
TRBV9,TRBD1,few,TRBJ1-1,TGTGCCAGCAGCCCGCGGACAGGGAATGAAGCTTTCTTT,CASSPRTGNEAFF
TRBV11-2,TRBD1,few,TRBJ1-2,TGTGCCAGCAGCCTAGACAGGGACTATGGCTACACCTTC,CASSLDRDYGYTF
TRBV6-1,NA,NA,TRBJ1-5,TGTGCCAGCAGTGAAAGGTGGAGGGCCAATCAGCCCCAGCATTTT,CASSERWRANQPQHF
TRBV7-6,TRBD1,NA,TRBJ2-5,TGTGCCAGCAGCTTAGGCCAGGGGGATCGGCAAGAGACCCAGTACTTC,CASSLGQGDRQETQYF
TRBV11-3,TRBD1,NA,TRBJ2-2,TGTGCCAGCAGCCTTGGACAGGGGGCCGACACCGGGGAGCTGTTTTTT,CASSLGQGADTGELFF
TRBV7-9,TRBD1,NA,TRBJ2-3,TGTGCCAGCACGGTCGGGACAGGGGGATACGATACGCAGTATTTT,CASTVGTGGYDTQYF
TRBV7-2,TRBD1,NA,TRBJ2-6,TGTGCCAGCAGCTTTGGTAACAGGGGGTCTTTGGGGGCCAACGTCCTGACTTTC,CASSFGNRGSLGANVLTF
TRBV27,NA,NA,TRBJ1-2,TGTGCCAGCAGTCTTGGGGGGACTGCGTATGGCTACACCTTC,CASSLGGTAYGYTF
TRBV4-3,NA,once,TRBJ1-2,TGCGCCAGCAGCCAAGGTGGTCCGGGGGGCTATGGCTACACCTTC,CASSQGGPGGYGYTF
TRBV27,NA,NA,TRBJ1-6,TGTGCCAGCAGTTCCCGGGGTTCACCCCTCCACTTT,CASSSRGSPLHF
TRBV10-2,NA,NA,TRBJ2-5,TGCGCCAGCAGGGACAGTGGGCAAGAGACCCAGTACTTC,CASRDSGQETQYF
TRBV7-9,TRBD2,NA,TRBJ2-1,TGTGCCAGCAGCTACGGGACTAGCGGTTACAATGAGCAGTTCTTC,CASSYGTSGYNEQFF
TRBV19,TRBD1,NA,TRBJ1-2,TGTGCCAGTAGTATAGTGGGGGACAGCACTGGCTACACCTTC,CASSIVGDSTGYTF
TRBV15,NA,NA,TRBJ2-6,TGTGCCACCAGCAGAAATCTCGTGGGCTCCTCTGGGGCCAACGTCCTGACTTTC,CATSRNLVGSSGANVLTF
TRBV6-6,NA,NA,TRBJ1-1,TGTGCCAGCAGTCTCCGGGAAAAAGGAGCTTTCTTT,CASSLREKGAFF
TRBV11-3,TRBD1,NA,TRBJ2-7,TGTGCCAGCAGCTTAGATCGGAGCCCGGGACAGGGGTCCTACGAGCAGTACTTC,CASSLDRSPGQGSYEQYF
TRBV7-6,TRBD2,NA,TRBJ2-1,TGTGCCAGCAGCTTAAGGGGGGCTAGCGGGGTCTCCTACAATGAGCAGTTCTTC,CASSLRGASGVSYNEQFF
TRBV6-1,NA,few,TRBJ1-1,TGTGCCAGCAGTGATCCGGGGGGCAACACTGAAGCTTTCTTT,CASSDPGGNTEAFF
TRBV5-1,NA,NA,TRBJ2-7,TGCGCCAGCAGCTTGTACTCAGGGACCTACGAGCAGTACTTC,CASSLYSGTYEQYF
TRBV29-1,NA,medium-sized,TRBJ2-3,TGCAGCTTACTAACAGATACGCAGTATTTT,CSLLTDTQYF
TRBV10-2,NA,NA,TRBJ1-6,TGCGCCAGCAGTGAGTCACCGAGCTCCTATAATTCACCCCTCCACTTT,CASSESPSSYNSPLHF
TRBV6-5,TRBD2,once,TRBJ2-7,TGTGCCAGCACCCCGGGACTAGCGGGTTCCTACGAGCAGTACTTC,CASTPGLAGSYEQYF
TRBV4-1,TRBD1,NA,TRBJ1-2,TGCGCCAGCAGCCAGCCGGGACAGAACTATGGCTACACCTTC,CASSQPGQNYGYTF
TRBV19,TRBD1,NA,TRBJ2-5,TGTGCCAGTAGTATACCCTCATCCGGGACAGGGAACCGGGAGACCCAGTACTTC,CASSIPSSGTGNRETQYF
TRBV4-1,NA,once,TRBJ2-3,TGCGCCAGCAGCCAAGATAATGGAGCGGTCCCAAGCACAGATACGCAGTATTTT,CASSQDNGAVPSTDTQYF
TRBV9,TRBD2,NA,TRBJ2-1,TGTGCCAGCAGCTTCGAGGCTAGCGGGGGCAATGAGCAGTTCTTC,CASSFEASGGNEQFF
TRBV6-1,NA,NA,TRBJ2-7,TGTGCCAGCAGTGAAGGGCACAGGGCGGCCGAGCAGTACTTC,CASSEGHRAAEQYF
TRBV7-8,TRBD1,NA,TRBJ1-1,TGTGCCAGCAGCTTAGGTCCCAGCGGCAGGGGGACTGAAGCTTTCTTT,CASSLGPSGRGTEAFF
TRBV19,TRBD1,few,TRBJ1-2,TGTGCCAGTATCTCCTGGGACAGGGGAAATGGCTACACCTTC,CASISWDRGNGYTF
TRBV2,TRBD1,few,TRBJ1-4,TGTGCCAGCAGGGACAGGGTAGTTGAAAAACTGTTTTTT,CASRDRVVEKLFF
TRBV5-6,TRBD1,NA,TRBJ1-2,TGTGCCAGCAGCTTGGCCCAGACAGGGGACCGTGGCTACACCTTC,CASSLAQTGDRGYTF
TRBV27,TRBD1,NA,TRBJ1-4,TGTGCCAGCAGTTTATTCGAACCGGGACAGGGTATCGAGGCTAATGAAAAACTGTTTTTT,CASSLFEPGQGIEANEKLFF